The rows below give T cell receptor beta chains drawn from one sample of a study of monozygotic twins with inflammatory bowel disease. TCRdb re-analyzed the 5' RACE reads; it lists each CDR3 protein once, without DNA. This sample lists more than 110,000 distinct CDR3 sequences; its ten largest clones have roughly 1.2%. The sample comprised blood. Receptors originate from a human donor with ulcerative colitis or Crohn's disease, or a healthy co-twin of an affected twin (not recorded which). The CDR3 runs from the conserved cysteine through the conserved F or W.

CDR3aa	j_gene	v_gene
CSASPLGLAGEQYF	TRBJ2-7	TRBV20-1
CASSTGQGYNYGYTF	TRBJ1-2	TRBV5-1
CASSYRLSGSDSPLHF	TRBJ1-6	TRBV6-5
CASSPGGSNTEAFF	TRBJ1-1	TRBV3-1
CSARRGEGYQPQHF	TRBJ1-5	TRBV20-1
CSARGQSYSNQPQHF	TRBJ1-5	TRBV20-1
CASSFDRRNQPQHF	TRBJ1-5	TRBV12-3/TRBV12-4
CASSWDRGSTGANVLTF	TRBJ2-6	TRBV5-1
CASTPRVGNYGYTF	TRBJ1-2	TRBV27
CASSLRPFQETQYF	TRBJ2-5	TRBV18
CSARDYWVGGKSPYEQYF	TRBJ2-7	TRBV20-1
CSVSPGGGDTQYF	TRBJ2-3	TRBV29-1
CASSLAVMVGYTF	TRBJ1-2	TRBV7-2
CSVVVVNTEAFF	TRBJ1-1	TRBV29-1
CAISEASGRNYEQYF	TRBJ2-7	TRBV10-3
CASSWYPGTGDGTDTQYF	TRBJ2-3	TRBV7-3
CASSQPGENEQFF	TRBJ2-1	TRBV4-1
CASSARDRLNTGELFF	TRBJ2-2	TRBV5-6
CASSSEVGQSYGYTF	TRBJ1-2	TRBV5-1
CSARDSLAGGSYNEQFF	TRBJ2-1	TRBV20-1
CASSPWGNQETQYF	TRBJ2-5	TRBV6-2/TRBV6-3
CASSLLGFTDTQYF	TRBJ2-3	TRBV12-3/TRBV12-4
CASSPRGGYNSPLHF	TRBJ1-6	TRBV7-3
CAISLGQGAYNEQFF	TRBJ2-1	TRBV10-3
CASSQVRGYGELFF	TRBJ2-2	TRBV4-1
CASSAQGGDGYTF	TRBJ1-2	TRBV5-1
CASSPSGSRSRETQYF	TRBJ2-5	TRBV11-2
CSARPLGTTSSYNEQFF	TRBJ2-1	TRBV20-1
CSAPQGGRNIQYF	TRBJ2-4	TRBV20-1
CSRVTAGGGNEQFF	TRBJ2-1	TRBV20-1
CASSLTSFTGELFF	TRBJ2-2	TRBV7-2
CASSQDRGSYYNEQFF	TRBJ2-1	TRBV4-3
CATSTGMNGYTF	TRBJ1-2	TRBV24-1
CSVVAREKGNEQFF	TRBJ2-1	TRBV29-1
CASSELRRMNTEAFF	TRBJ1-1	TRBV18
CASSPGLNTEAFF	TRBJ1-1	TRBV18
CASSPGLAGGGDTQYF	TRBJ2-3	TRBV18
CASSRTGTSGRADTQYF	TRBJ2-3	TRBV19
CASSLGGSGSSYNEQFF	TRBJ2-1	TRBV5-1
CASSLMGGLNYGYTF	TRBJ1-2	TRBV5-5
CATSRGTGSTNEKLFF	TRBJ1-4	TRBV15
CASSQVRGLSSGANVLTF	TRBJ2-6	TRBV4-2
CASSSLREGPKNEQFF	TRBJ2-1	TRBV5-1
CSFSGVSSYEQYF	TRBJ2-7	TRBV20-1
CASSSFYEQFF	TRBJ2-1	TRBV11-2